Listed below are T cell receptor beta chains from one sample, sequenced in a study of blood T cell repertoires in COVID-19. Sequencing was performed with immunoSEQ multiplex PCR; in TCRdb, only in-frame clones are kept and a portion is missing. The sample lists 70,000 or so clones, around nine tenths seen once, with roughly a tenth in the top ten. Sequenced sample: peripheral blood. The origin of the receptors is a woman under 30 with acute or convalescent COVID-19. The CDR3 runs from the conserved cysteine through the conserved F or W. Each record gives: V gene, CDR3 protein.

V: TRBV2; CDR3: CASSNLAGGTETQYF
V: TRBV27; CDR3: CASRQDSGGDYGYTF
V: TRBV5-4; CDR3: CASSLPQGTEAFF
V: TRBV7-9; CDR3: CASSFLFHTQYF
V: TRBV7-8; CDR3: CASSTIQGNSPLHF
V: TRBV13; CDR3: CASSTRGQAFYGYTF
V: TRBV16; CDR3: CASSHSGTANNEQFF
V: TRBV30; CDR3: CAWGGLLTGTNEKLFF
V: TRBV6-5; CDR3: CASRGGQGGSPLHF
V: TRBV21-1; CDR3: CASSKYPGRTGNTIYF
V: TRBV6-1; CDR3: CASSEFPAPNTGELFF
V: TRBV29-1; CDR3: CSVESGGALRISNEQFF
V: TRBV11-2; CDR3: CASSLASGGLHYEQYF
V: TRBV28; CDR3: CASSYNTGQGIHSPLHF
V: TRBV6-5; CDR3: CASSYGQSNQPQHF
V: TRBV12-3/TRBV12-4; CDR3: CASRIPPGGAFF
V: TRBV11-2; CDR3: CASSLGLAGYEQYF
V: TRBV7-9; CDR3: CASSLEMVVTRGRTEAFF
V: TRBV2; CDR3: CASITPGQKQFF
V: TRBV5-8; CDR3: CASSLVWSGLDTDTQYF
V: TRBV7-9; CDR3: CASSPTSGSDTGELFF
V: TRBV7-2; CDR3: CASSPVQGGDEKLFF
V: TRBV18; CDR3: CASSPWTSGNTGELFF
V: TRBV14; CDR3: CASSQDVTGYSPLHF
V: TRBV10-1; CDR3: CASRASGTDTQYF
V: TRBV30; CDR3: CAGRDRGTDTQYF
V: TRBV19; CDR3: CASSIEGDRSSNQPQHF
V: TRBV9; CDR3: CASSKGGQGVGPLHF
V: TRBV7-8; CDR3: CASSRTGSNSYNSPLHF
V: TRBV6-2/TRBV6-3; CDR3: CASSQGLVFDEQFF
V: TRBV7-2; CDR3: CASSSDRGWGYTF
V: TRBV4-1; CDR3: CASSRTQGYNEQFF
V: TRBV30; CDR3: CAWNRAGDGSTF
V: TRBV7-2; CDR3: CASSLGLAGGSEQFF
V: TRBV16; CDR3: CASSQFTGVGSTDTQYF
V: TRBV28; CDR3: CASTGGSENIQYF
V: TRBV19; CDR3: CASKHPSSYEQYF
V: TRBV4-3; CDR3: CASSLSRGQPQHF
V: TRBV7-2; CDR3: CASSPSTGSKGQPQHF
V: TRBV18; CDR3: CASSPDTGELFF
V: TRBV7-8; CDR3: CASSWGQGAEAFF
V: TRBV6-2/TRBV6-3; CDR3: CASSYGFSLAGGLIYNEQFF
V: TRBV12-3/TRBV12-4; CDR3: CASSLQQSYEQYF
V: TRBV3-1/TRBV3-2; CDR3: CASSQATQGNEKLFF
V: TRBV19; CDR3: CASRPGGITEAFF
V: TRBV5-1; CDR3: CASSITSGRDIGTQYF
V: TRBV28; CDR3: CASSGEGIYGYTF
V: TRBV19; CDR3: CASSFDPAHGGGYTF
V: TRBV29-1; CDR3: CSGGQTSFWNEQFF
V: TRBV28; CDR3: CASSGPGTGIFNSNQPQHF
V: TRBV12-3/TRBV12-4; CDR3: CASSLGTTDTQYF
V: TRBV29-1; CDR3: CSVDPGQGGETQYF
V: TRBV6-6; CDR3: CASRIKQGTEAFF
V: TRBV3-1/TRBV3-2; CDR3: CASSPTRVETQYF
V: TRBV6-5; CDR3: CASSYSSGRETQYF
V: TRBV11-2; CDR3: CASSSITTNEKLFF
V: TRBV5-4; CDR3: CASSHTKLAGPDTQYF
V: TRBV28; CDR3: CASSFGGPSYNEQFF
V: TRBV11-2; CDR3: CASSWGLAGVETQYF